The TCR beta chain described here comes from a study of identical twins. Study-wide results and caveats: Cord blood beta clonotypes that were abundant carried fewer insertions, and memory repertoires showed no such trend.

TCRdb itself ran the 5' RACE reads through MiXCR, one entry per CDR3 protein. The sample lists about 550,000 distinct CDR3 sequences; more than 20% were seen once. CDR1 is KGHSH, CDR2 LQKENI, per germline. This CDR3 is 18 amino acids long. Trimming left V 0 bases short and J 5 bases short, with 19 bases between. This clonotype was detected only a few times. The antigen is unknown. Healthy Caucasian individuals made up all the donors. The data were also submitted as part of a second study, on yellow fever vaccine responses in identical twins.

The clonotype comes from a young woman in good health. The V call is TRBV18, the J call TRBJ2-2, with D uncertain. The sample was CD4+ T cells sorted from blood. The CDR3 DNA reads as TGTGCCAGCTCACCACCTGTTCAATCCCTGACCTATACCGGGGAGCTGTTTTTT. Translating gives CASSPPVQSLTYTGELFF.